The 26 T cell receptor beta chains below come from one sample, sequenced in a study of PD-L1 blockade in urothelial cancer. Time point denoted: pretreatment peripheral blood. Generated by immunoSEQ multiplex PCR, the TCRdb table keeps only in-frame clones and is missing some. The sample contains roughly 51,000 clones, 86% of which appear only once. Sequenced here: PBMCs, sampled around atezolizumab (anti-PD-L1) treatment. The receptor set was obtained from a man aged 60 to 69 with urothelial cancer.

This clone was observed a single time. V usage is TRBV7-8 and J usage is TRBJ1-1; D is uncertain. This CDR3 comprises 14 residues. The germline V gene has CDR1 SGHVS and CDR2 FQNEAQ. The V end was cut by 1 base, the J end by 11 bases, with 17 bases between. The CDR3 region has the DNA TGTGCCAGCAGCTTAGAATGGTGGGAGGGAGAGGCTTTCTTT. Amino acids: CASSLEWWEGEAFF.

This clone came up once. The CDR3 DNA follows: TGCGCCAGCAGCAGGGACCCCGGGCAGGGGGGTTCACCCCTCCACTTT. Translation: CASSRDPGQGGSPLHF. The rearrangement uses TRBV5-1 and TRBJ1-6; 7 bases agree with TRBD1. V trimming: 4 bases; J trimming: 9 bases; junction bases outside the gene matches: 13. CDR3 size: 16 residues. The V gene's germline CDR1 is SGHRS and CDR2 YFSETQ.

The V and J genes are TRBV28 and TRBJ2-1, with 8 bases that match TRBD1. This CDR3 region has 15 residues. V trimming: 2 bases; J trimming: 7 bases; junction bases outside the gene matches: 7. CDR1 and CDR2 from the germline V gene are MDHEN and SYDVKM. CDR3 bases: TGTGCCAGCAGTTTAAGTTGGACAGGGACGAATGAGCAGTTCTTC. Amino acid sequence: CASSLSWTGTNEQFF.

This clone was recorded once. The chain links TRBV10-1 to TRBJ1-2; TRBD1 might be the D (5 bases). V was clipped by 7 bases and J by 6 bases, with 15 bases between them. Germline V lookup: CDR1 WNHNN, CDR2 SYGVQD (reference sequence). The CDR3 is made up of 13 amino acids. DNA for the CDR3: TGCGCCAGCATCGGGGGAATGGGCCATGGCTACACCTTC. It specifies CASIGGMGHGYTF.

This clone was recorded only once. The CDR3 reads CASSSRLAGGQETQYF. For the CDR3, the DNA is TGTGCCAGCAGCAGCAGACTAGCGGGGGGCCAAGAGACCCAGTACTTC. The chain has TRBV5-6 and TRBJ2-5; 13 nucleotides align to TRBD2. V shed 4 bases, J shed 1 base, and the junction held 4 bases outside the gene matches. Germline CDR1 SGHDT, CDR2 YYEEEE. This CDR3 contains 16 residues.

The chain combines TRBV5-6 with TRBJ2-4; 8 nucleotides line up with TRBD2. The J segment lost 7 bases and the V segment lost 0 bases, leaving 15 bases of the junction unmatched. Germline V gene lookup returns CDR1 SGHDT and CDR2 YYEEEE. CDR3 length equals 18 residues. The CDR3 DNA reads as TGTGCCAGCAGCTTGGTTCGGGAGGGGGGTGTCTCTCTGAACATTCAGTACTTC. Its protein is CASSLVREGGVSLNIQYF.

This clone was found once. CDR3 sequence reads: CASSLGTSGGSYNEQFF. The CDR3 DNA sequence: TGTGCCAGCAGCTTAGGTACTAGCGGGGGTTCCTACAATGAGCAGTTCTTC. The rearrangement joins TRBV11-3 to TRBJ2-1; 11 bases are shared with TRBD2. Unmatched junction bases numbered 3, after V lost 1 base and J lost 1 base. Germline CDR1 SGHNT, CDR2 YENEEA. CDR3 length: 17 residues.

The chain recombines TRBV4-1 with TRBJ2-1, with 8 bases identical to TRBD2. V was pared by 0 bases and J by 3 bases, with 10 bases of the junction left unmatched. Germline V gives CDR1 MGHRA, CDR2 YSYEKL. The CDR3 totals 18 residues. CDR3 nucleotide sequence: TGCGCCAGCAGCCAAGATTTGACTAGCGATAAGCGCTACAATGAGCAGTTCTTC. Amino acids: CASSQDLTSDKRYNEQFF.

The rearrangement uses TRBV30 and TRBJ1-6, with TRBD1 as a possible D gene (5 bases). CDR1 is GTSNPN, CDR2 SVGIG, per germline (reference sequence). Trimming stripped 3 bases from V and 6 bases from J, with 21 bases between. CDR3 size: 17 residues. The CDR3, as DNA: TGTGCCTGGAGGTCGGGGGGAGGAACTAGGGGTAATTCACCCCTCCACTTT. As protein: CAWRSGGGTRGNSPLHF.

V gene TRBV30 combines with J gene TRBJ2-1; 8 nucleotides align to TRBD2. This CDR3 contains 15 residues. The junction had 9 bases not matched to a gene; V was cut back by 8 bases and J by 0 bases. CDR1 is GTSNPN, CDR2 SVGIG, per germline (reference sequence). The CDR3 sequence is CAGQIGTSSYNEQFF. The CDR3 bases are TGTGCCGGACAGATAGGGACTAGCTCCTACAATGAGCAGTTCTTC.

The rearrangement links TRBV6-6 to TRBJ2-7; TRBD1 might be the D (6 bases). This CDR3 has 14 amino acids. V lost 0 bases and J lost 4, with 10 bases in between. CDR1 is MNHNY, CDR2 SVGAGI, per germline (reference sequence). CDR3 DNA sequence: TGTGCCAGCAGTTACTCGACAGGAGGATACGAGCAGTACTTC. Protein: CASSYSTGGYEQYF.

This clone has ten or more counts. The rearrangement joins TRBV5-4 to TRBJ2-1, with 14 bases identical to TRBD2. V trimming: 4 bases; J trimming: 9 bases; junction bases outside the gene matches: 3. The CDR3 spans 14 residues. Per the germline V gene, CDR1 is SGHNT and CDR2 is YYREEE (reference sequence). This CDR3 is CASSGTSGGREQFF. In nucleotides, the CDR3 is TGTGCCAGCAGCGGGACTAGCGGGGGACGTGAGCAGTTCTTC.

The chain couples TRBV6-5 to TRBJ1-5; 10 bases align to TRBD1. The germline CDR1 and CDR2 sequences are MNHEY and SVGAGI. CDR3 length: 14 residues. With V trimmed by 7 bases and J by 7 bases, 7 bases remained unmatched. The CDR3 sequence: CASMGQGQGQPQHF. CDR3 sequence (DNA): TGTGCCAGCATGGGACAGGGGCAGGGGCAGCCCCAGCATTTT.

This chain links TRBV20-1 with TRBJ2-1; tentatively, D is TRBD1 (6 bases). Per the germline V gene, CDR1 is DFQATT and CDR2 is SNEGSKA (reference sequence). V dropped 4 bases and J dropped 9 bases, with 10 bases sitting between them. The CDR3 consists of 11 residues. CDR3 nucleotide sequence: TGCAGTGCTATGCAGGGGAGTGAGCAGTTCTTC. Encoded protein: CSAMQGSEQFF.

The gene calls are TRBV11-2 and TRBJ1-2; tentatively, D is TRBD1 (6 bases). Germline V gene sequence: CDR1 SGHAT, CDR2 FQNNGV. This CDR3 spans 16 amino acids. Trimming removed 1 base at V and 4 bases at J, with 16 bases between. The CDR3 DNA sequence: TGTGCCAGCAGCTTAGGTCAGGGGTCCCTTGGCTATGGCTACACCTTC. Its translation is CASSLGQGSLGYGYTF. Based on the CDR3 plus reference TRBV11-2 and TRBJ1-2, the full variable domain is EAGVAQSPRYKIIEKRQSVAFWCNPISGHATLYWYQQILGQGPKLLIQFQNNGVVDDSQLPKDRFSAERLKGVDSTLKIQPAKLEDSAVYLCASSLGQGSLGYGYTFGSGTRLTVV.

The chain recombines TRBV19 with TRBJ2-7, with TRBD1 identical over 9 bases. Per the germline V gene, CDR1 is LNHDA and CDR2 is SQIVND (reference sequence). The CDR3 has 13 residues. The V gene end was trimmed by 5 bases and the J gene end by 4 bases; junction bases not matched to a gene: 3. The CDR3 here is CASSGGQGYEQYF. In DNA form, the CDR3 reads TGTGCCAGTAGTGGGGGACAGGGTTACGAGCAGTACTTC.

This clone is a singleton in its sample. V and J are TRBV19 and TRBJ2-2; D uncertain. The germline V gene has CDR1 LNHDA and CDR2 SQIVND (reference sequence). The CDR3 loop spans 14 amino acids. With 5 bases removed from V and 7 bases from J, the gap between germline ends came to 14 bases. CDR3 DNA: TGTGCCAGTAGTGGCCGGGTCATTCGCGGGGAGCTGTTTTTT. Translated, it gives CASSGRVIRGELFF.

This rearrangement joins TRBV6-6 to TRBJ1-5, with 9 bases fitting TRBD1. Germline-derived CDR1 and CDR2 are MNHNY and SVGAGI (reference sequence). The trim removed 6 bases at V and 6 bases at J, leaving 9 bases unmatched. This CDR3 region has 15 residues. The CDR3 reads CASRSGQGNSQPQHF. The CDR3 nucleotides are TGTGCCAGCAGGAGTGGACAGGGGAATAGTCAGCCCCAGCATTTT.

This sequence joins TRBV7-2 and TRBJ2-2; D uncertain. Germline V gene data show CDR1 as SGHTA and CDR2 as FQGNSA. The ends were cut back, 4 bases at V and 1 base at J, with 7 bases in the middle. The length of the CDR3 is 14 residues. CDR3 coding DNA: TGTGCCAGCAGCTACCGACAGAACACCGGGGAGCTGTTTTTT. Its protein is CASSYRQNTGELFF. Variable domain in full (rest from reference TRBV7-2 and TRBJ2-2): GAGVSQSPSNKVTEKGKDVELRCDPISGHTALYWYRQSLGQGLEFLIYFQGNSAPDKSGLPSDRFSAERTGGSVSTLTIQRTQQEDSAVYLCASSYRQNTGELFFGEGSRLTVL.

The chain recombines TRBV5-1 with TRBJ1-1; tentatively, D is TRBD1 (5 bases). Germline V gene data show CDR1 as SGHRS and CDR2 as YFSETQ. Trimming pared 4 bases from V and 10 bases from J, leaving 23 bases between. The CDR3 is made up of 15 amino acids. The CDR3 region is CASSPSGRDLGGAFF. The CDR3 DNA sequence: TGCGCCAGCAGCCCTTCCGGCCGGGACTTGGGGGGAGCTTTCTTT.

This chain connects TRBV10-1 to TRBJ2-7, with 8 bases identical to TRBD1. This CDR3 comprises 14 residues. In germline, CDR1 is WNHNN, CDR2 SYGVQD (reference sequence). V was pared by 6 bases and J by 2 bases, with 6 bases of the junction left unmatched. CDR3 loop: CASRPGQGPYEQYF. CDR3 DNA: TGCGCCAGCAGACCCGGACAGGGACCCTACGAGCAGTACTTC.

The chain has TRBV13 and TRBJ2-1, with D perhaps TRBD2 (6 bases). Germline V gene data show CDR1 as PRHDT and CDR2 as FYEKMQ (reference sequence). The CDR3 covers 14 residues. V was clipped by 5 bases and J by 7 bases, with 15 bases between them. The CDR3 reads CASSPVRGVNEQFF. Written as DNA, the CDR3 is TGTGCCAGCAGCCCCGTTCGCGGGGTGAATGAGCAGTTCTTC.

The chain uses TRBV7-2 and TRBJ2-7; maybe TRBD1 (5 bases). V was trimmed by 4 bases and J by 7 bases, leaving 17 bases between them. The CDR3 totals 14 residues. The V gene's germline CDR1 is SGHTA and CDR2 FQGNSA. In DNA form, the CDR3 reads TGTGCCAGCAGCTCCGCCGCAGGGTTGGGGGAGCAGTACTTC. Residues: CASSSAAGLGEQYF.

In DNA, the CDR3 is TGTGCCAGCAGTGAGGCCAGGCCTAATCAGCCCCAGCATTTT. Protein sequence: CASSEARPNQPQHF. The chain is built from TRBV2 and TRBJ1-5; unclear D gene. The V end lost 3 bases, the J end lost 4 bases, and 10 bases lay between the germline ends. Germline V gene sequence: CDR1 SNHLY, CDR2 FYNNEI. There are 14 residues in the CDR3. Drawing the rest from reference TRBV2 and TRBJ1-5, the complete variable domain is EPEVTQTPSHQVTQMGQEVILRCVPISNHLYFYWYRQILGQKVEFLVSFYNNEISEKSEIFDDQFSVERPDGSNFTLKIRSTKLEDSAMYFCASSEARPNQPQHFGDGTRLSIL.

Note on this clone: Germline is not matched at one junction end, which may reflect a read error. This chain connects TRBV5-1 to TRBJ2-5, with a tentative D call TRBD1 (6 bases). Germline V gene sequence: CDR1 SGHRS, CDR2 YFSETQ. The CDR3 is made up of 14 amino acids. CDR3 protein: CASSLLQGPEAQYF. The CDR3, as DNA: TGCGCCAGCAGCTTATTACAGGGACCAGAGGCCCAGTACTTC. Full variable domain (rest looked up from reference TRBV5-1 and TRBJ2-5): KAGVTQTPRYLIKTRGQQVTLSCSPISGHRSVSWYQQTPGQGLQFLFEYFSETQRNKGNFPGRFSGRQFSNSRSEMNVSTLELGDSALYLCASSLLQGPEAQYFGPGTRLLVL.

The chain is built from TRBV2 and TRBJ1-5; 7 positions agree with TRBD1. Germline V gene data show CDR1 as SNHLY and CDR2 as FYNNEI. V was pared by 5 bases and J by 6 bases, with 10 bases of the junction left unmatched. This CDR3 contains 15 residues. The CDR3 bases are TGTGCCAGCAGTCCTACAGGACAGGCCCTTCAGCCCCAGCATTTT. It codes for CASSPTGQALQPQHF.